Below, 9 T cell receptor beta chains from the same sample are listed, as sequenced in a study of blood T cells in healthy people across ages. A second about 7 to 12 cycle PCR used barcoded and J-beta primers. TCRdb itself ran the 5' RACE reads through MiXCR, one entry per CDR3 protein. The table has some 710,000 distinct CDR3 sequences, roughly 46% seen once. Sequencing input: blood. Receptors were obtained from a man older than 75 in good health.

V usage is TRBV6-2 or TRBV6-3 and J usage is TRBJ2-7; 9 nucleotides line up with TRBD2. Germline CDR1 MNHEY, CDR2 SVGEGT. CDR3 length: 14 residues. Trimming removed 4 bases from V and 7 bases from J; junction bases left unmatched: 8. CDR3 bases: TGTGCCAGCAGTTTCAGCGGGAGGCTCAATGAGCAGTACTTC. Amino acid sequence: CASSFSGRLNEQYF.

This clonotype was detected only a few times. This sequence joins TRBV21-1 and TRBJ2-5. TRBV21-1 is given as a pseudogene. The CDR3 has 16 residues. CDR3 protein: CASSKGEQQNQETQYF. For the CDR3, the DNA is TGTGCCAGCAGCAAAGGAGAACAGCAGAACCAAGAGACCCAGTACTTC.

This chain connects TRBV20-1 to TRBJ2-5; 12 bases match TRBD2. The V gene's germline CDR1 is DFQATT and CDR2 SNEGSKA (reference sequence). This CDR3 is 17 amino acids long. V was clipped by 4 bases and J by 2 bases; unmatched bases: 11. DNA for the CDR3: TGCAGTGCTACGCGACTAGCGGGGGTGTCCCTACAAGAGACCCAGTACTTC. Translation: CSATRLAGVSLQETQYF.

This clonotype was detected a few times. The chain has TRBV28 and TRBJ2-6, with TRBD1 matching over 9 bases. V gave up 6 bases and J gave up 4 bases; unmatched junction bases: 10. CDR1 and CDR2 (germline): MDHEN, SYDVKM. The CDR3 sequence is 17 residues long. The CDR3 DNA follows: TGTGCCAGCAGACAGTACTACAGGGGGCTCGGGGCCAACGTCCTGACTTTC. It yields the protein CASRQYYRGLGANVLTF.

This clonotype was seen a few times. The genes are TRBV20-1 and TRBJ2-1; no clear D gene. The CDR3 has 17 residues. CDR1 is DFQATT, CDR2 SNEGSKA, per germline (reference sequence). The V end lost 2 bases, the J end lost 0 bases, and 17 bases lay between the germline ends. The CDR3 region is CSARPDDHASSYNEQFF. CDR3 in DNA: TGCAGTGCTAGACCCGATGATCACGCGAGCTCCTACAATGAGCAGTTCTTC.

This clonotype came up a few times. The rearrangement links TRBV20-1 to TRBJ2-1, with a tentative D call TRBD2 (6 bases). In germline, CDR1 is DFQATT, CDR2 SNEGSKA (reference sequence). Between the trimmed V and J ends, which lost 5 bases and 2 bases, there was a span of 13 bases. The CDR3 contains 14 residues. Here the CDR3 DNA reads TGCAGTGCTGGCATAGCGGCACCCTACAATGAGCAGTTCTTC. Protein sequence: CSAGIAAPYNEQFF.

This clonotype was counted only a few times. The chain carries TRBV18 and TRBJ2-5; D might be TRBD2 (6 bases). CDR1 and CDR2 (germline): KGHSH, LQKENI. V gave up 3 bases and J gave up 5 bases, with 10 bases separating them. The CDR3 length is 13 residues. The CDR3 DNA sequence: TGTGCCAGCTCACCCAAGGGGAGGGAGACCCAGTACTTC. Translating gives CASSPKGRETQYF.

V usage is TRBV20-1 and J usage is TRBJ2-3; D is unclear. The CDR3 has 13 residues. The germline V gene has CDR1 DFQATT and CDR2 SNEGSKA (reference sequence). Trimming stripped 6 bases from V and 7 bases from J, with 17 bases between. The CDR3 DNA reads as TGCAGTGCCCGACGGTGGTTCGACAATACGCAGTATTTT. Its translation: CSARRWFDNTQYF.

The sample holds a few counts of this clonotype. The gene calls are TRBV9 and TRBJ2-6; D not resolved. V lost 6 bases and J 1 base, leaving 8 bases between the germline ends. The CDR3 runs 14 residues. Germline CDR1 SGDLS, CDR2 YYNGEE. CDR3 loop: CASTKQSGANVLTF. The CDR3 nucleotides are TGTGCCAGCACAAAGCAGTCTGGGGCCAACGTCCTGACTTTC.